The 31 T cell receptor beta chains reported below all come from one sample, sequenced in a study of PD-1 blockade in classical Hodgkin lymphoma. Measured with immunoSEQ multiplex PCR; TCRdb has only the in-frame clones, and not every one. The sample has roughly 16,000 clones; over 80% are singletons. All patients relapsed after autologous stem cell transplantation, and brentuximab vedotin exposure varied. The material sequenced was peripheral blood mononuclear cells (PBMCs), taken before the second cycle of nivolumab. These receptor sequences come from a human donor with classical Hodgkin lymphoma.

DNA of the CDR3: TGTGCCAGCCGGGTCAGGGGGCGTGAAAAACTGTTTTTT. Amino acids: CASRVRGREKLFF. The gene calls are TRBV27 and TRBJ1-4; 8 bases map to TRBD1. This CDR3 comprises 13 residues. CDR1 MNHEY and CDR2 SMNVEV come from the germline V gene (reference sequence). The J segment lost 7 bases and the V segment lost 8 bases, leaving 6 bases of the junction unmatched.

The gene calls are TRBV5-1 and TRBJ2-5; TRBD1 or TRBD2 may be the D gene (7 bases each). The germline CDR1 and CDR2 sequences are SGHRS and YFSETQ. V gave up 3 bases and J gave up 3 bases, with 15 bases separating them. The length of the CDR3 is 15 residues. The CDR3 DNA sequence: TGCGCCAGCAGCTCCAGGGGGGGGGAGGAAGAGACCCAGTACTTC. Translation gives CASSSRGGEEETQYF.

The gene calls are TRBV2 and TRBJ1-5, with D hard to call. Trimming shortened V by 5 bases and J by 4 bases, and 15 bases separated the two germline ends. Germline V gene data show CDR1 as SNHLY and CDR2 as FYNNEI. The CDR3 length is 15 residues. The CDR3 sequence is CASSREWPGNQPQHF. Written as DNA, the CDR3 is TGTGCCAGCAGTCGTGAATGGCCCGGTAATCAGCCCCAGCATTTT.

The rearrangement uses TRBV10-3 and TRBJ2-5; D unresolved. Germline V CDR1 and CDR2: ENHRY, SYGVKD. The length of the CDR3 is 12 residues. V gave up 2 bases and J gave up 5 bases, with 6 bases separating them. The CDR3: CAISEGMETQYF. DNA for the CDR3: TGTGCCATCAGTGAGGGGATGGAGACCCAGTACTTC.

A few counts support this clone. CDR3 coding DNA: TGTGCCAGCAGCCCGGGACGTCAGCAGTTCTTC. Translated, it gives CASSPGRQQFF. V and J are TRBV16 and TRBJ2-1; TRBD1 or TRBD2 may be the D gene (5 bases each). The CDR3 loop spans 11 amino acids. The germline CDR1 and CDR2 sequences are KGHSY and FQNENV. With 4 bases removed from V and 11 bases from J, the gap between germline ends came to 9 bases.

The chain employs TRBV7-9 and TRBJ2-3, with TRBD2 identical over 9 bases. CDR3 size: 17 residues. The germline gives CDR1 SEHNR, CDR2 FQNEAQ (reference sequence). V shed 5 bases and J 1 base; nucleotides not matched to a gene: 10. For the CDR3, the DNA is TGTGCCAGCAGCCACCCAGACTCTAGCGGGGGCACAGATACGCAGTATTTT. Protein: CASSHPDSSGGTDTQYF.

This clone was picked up a small number of times. The rearrangement uses TRBV11-1 and TRBJ2-7; no clear D. V shed 4 bases and J shed 13 bases, with 17 bases lying between them. CDR3 length: 12 residues. Germline V gene sequence: CDR1 SGHAT, CDR2 FQDESV (reference sequence). Written as DNA, the CDR3 is TGTGCCAGCAGCTCCGACGGAGCCGAAATTTACTTC. Its translation is CASSSDGAEIYF.

This clone turned up a few times. This chain links TRBV29-1 with TRBJ1-2, with D unclear. The CDR3 extends over 12 amino acids. V shed 4 bases and J shed 4 bases, with 10 bases lying between them. Germline-derived CDR1 and CDR2 are SQVTM and ANQGSEA. CDR3 in DNA: TGCAGCGTTGGTGACGGCTCCTATGGCTACACCTTC. Its protein is CSVGDGSYGYTF. The whole variable domain, remainder taken from reference TRBV29-1 and TRBJ1-2, is SAVISQKPSRDICQRGTSLTIQCQVDSQVTMMFWYRQQPGQSLTLIATANQGSEATYESGFVIDKFPISRPNLTFSTLTVSNMSPEDSSIYLCSVGDGSYGYTFGSGTRLTVV.

The gene calls are TRBV7-9 and TRBJ1-1, with D unclear. CDR3 length equals 14 residues. With 3 bases removed from V and 5 bases from J, the gap between germline ends came to 13 bases. Germline values: CDR1 SEHNR, CDR2 FQNEAQ (reference sequence). Here the CDR3 reads CASSLNPGGTEAFF. For the CDR3, the DNA is TGTGCCAGCAGCTTGAACCCGGGAGGAACTGAAGCTTTCTTT.

The V and J genes are TRBV6-1 and TRBJ2-7; D not resolved. Trimming took off 6 bases at V and 3 bases at J, with 15 bases between the two ends. The CDR3 totals 14 residues. Looked up from germline, CDR1 is MNHNS and CDR2 is SASEGT. CDR3 protein: CASRDTSPDYEQYF. The CDR3, as DNA: TGTGCCAGCAGAGACACGAGCCCAGACTACGAGCAGTACTTC.

This clone has just one count. The J gene is TRBJ2-5, the V gene TRBV5-1; possible D gene TRBD1, 5 bases. V lost 4 bases and J lost 2, with 18 bases in between. Per the germline V gene, CDR1 is SGHRS and CDR2 is YFSETQ. The CDR3 spans 16 residues. This chain's CDR3 is CASSLEWGLPQETQYF. In DNA form, the CDR3 reads TGCGCCAGCAGCCTGGAATGGGGCCTACCACAAGAGACCCAGTACTTC. Together with reference TRBV5-1 and TRBJ2-5, the CDR3 gives the full variable domain: KAGVTQTPRYLIKTRGQQVTLSCSPISGHRSVSWYQQTPGQGLQFLFEYFSETQRNKGNFPGRFSGRQFSNSRSEMNVSTLELGDSALYLCASSLEWGLPQETQYFGPGTRLLVL.

The genes are TRBV7-8 and TRBJ2-7; tentatively, D is TRBD1 or TRBD2 (5 bases each). V gave up 3 bases and J gave up 1 base, with 13 bases separating them. Germline CDR1 and CDR2: SGHVS and FQNEAQ. The CDR3 extends over 15 amino acids. DNA of the CDR3: TGTGCCAGCAGCTTCCATCAGGGACCGTCCTACGAGCAGTACTTC. Protein product: CASSFHQGPSYEQYF.

The chain uses TRBV7-2 and TRBJ2-2; no clear D gene. V lost 5 bases, J lost 7 bases, and 14 bases lay in between. The CDR3 sequence is 14 residues long. Germline-derived CDR1 and CDR2 are SGHTA and FQGNSA. CDR3: CASSRFTLDGELFF. The CDR3, as DNA: TGTGCCAGCAGCCGTTTTACTTTGGACGGGGAGCTGTTTTTT.

Only one count was recorded for this clone. J is TRBJ1-3 and V is TRBV7-8; no definite D call. Between the trimmed V and J ends, which lost 5 bases and 0 bases, there was a span of 8 bases. The germline CDR1 and CDR2 sequences are SGHVS and FQNEAQ. The CDR3 has 14 residues. CDR3 DNA: TGTGCCAGCAGCCAAACAGTCTCTGGAAACACCATATATTTT. Amino acids: CASSQTVSGNTIYF.

This sequence joins TRBV9 and TRBJ1-1, with a tentative D call TRBD1 (6 bases). This CDR3 has 17 residues. Trimming removed 5 bases at V and 0 bases at J, with 20 bases between. Germline V lookup: CDR1 SGDLS, CDR2 YYNGEE. CDR3 nucleotide sequence: TGTGCCAGCAGTGCCGGGGGCCGGGGCGGCATGAACACTGAAGCTTTCTTT. It is translated as CASSAGGRGGMNTEAFF.

The rearrangement joins TRBV20-1 to TRBJ2-1; no clear D gene. This CDR3 has 11 residues. The germline gives CDR1 DFQATT, CDR2 SNEGSKA (reference sequence). Trimming cost V 2 bases and J 10 bases, with 9 bases left between them. The CDR3 reads CSARRAWEQFF. The CDR3 region has the DNA TGCAGTGCTAGAAGAGCATGGGAGCAGTTCTTC.

V gene TRBV5-5 combines with J gene TRBJ2-7; D is possibly TRBD2 (5 bases). The CDR3 loop spans 16 amino acids. V was cut by 5 bases and J by 4 bases, with 22 bases left in between. In germline, CDR1 is SGHKS, CDR2 YYEKEE (reference sequence). The CDR3 loop is CASSRSRGVTPYEQYF. In DNA form, the CDR3 reads TGTGCCAGCAGTCGATCTCGGGGAGTAACCCCATACGAGCAGTACTTC.

V and J are TRBV18 and TRBJ1-4; D is perhaps TRBD1 (5 bases). In germline, CDR1 is KGHSH, CDR2 LQKENI. The CDR3 runs 16 residues. V lost 1 base, J lost 6 bases, and 15 bases lay in between. The CDR3 loop is CASSPRGWGFDEKLFF. In DNA, the CDR3 is TGTGCCAGCTCACCACGGGGTTGGGGCTTTGATGAAAAACTGTTTTTT.

The chain carries TRBV27 and TRBJ2-5; D not certain. The CDR3 is 11 residues long. V was pared by 3 bases and J by 1 base, with 0 bases between. Germline CDR1 and CDR2: MNHEY and SMNVEV (reference sequence). CDR3 coding DNA: TGTGCCAGCAGTTTCCAAGAGACCCAGTACTTC. Encoded protein: CASSFQETQYF.

The chain employs TRBV10-3 and TRBJ1-4; no clear D gene. This CDR3 is 14 amino acids long. Germline CDR1 is ENHRY and CDR2 is SYGVKD. Between the trimmed V and J ends, which lost 0 bases and 2 bases, there was a span of 4 bases. CDR3 nucleotides: TGTGCCATCAGTGAGTCTCGGACTAATGAAAAACTGTTTTTT. Translation gives CAISESRTNEKLFF.

J is TRBJ1-4 and V is TRBV9; D gene ambiguous. The CDR3 consists of 15 residues. CDR1 is SGDLS and CDR2 is YYNGEE in the germline V gene. The V end was cut by 3 bases, the J end by 2 bases, with 11 bases between. CDR3 residues: CASSATKATNEKLFF. The CDR3 nucleotides are TGTGCCAGCAGCGCGACAAAGGCCACTAATGAAAAACTGTTTTTT. Using reference TRBV9 and TRBJ1-4 for the parts outside the CDR3, the full variable domain is DSGVTQTPKHLITATGQRVTLRCSPRSGDLSVYWYQQSLDQGLQFLIQYYNGEERAKGNILERFSAQQFPDLHSELNLSSLELGDSALYFCASSATKATNEKLFFGSGTQLSVL.

The chain combines TRBV2 with TRBJ2-1; D not resolved. The V gene's germline CDR1 is SNHLY and CDR2 FYNNEI. V was pared by 7 bases and J by 10 bases, with 8 bases between. There are 10 residues in the CDR3. CDR3 protein: CASMAEEQFF. DNA for the CDR3: TGTGCCAGCATGGCCGAGGAGCAGTTCTTC.

The chain has TRBV6-1 and TRBJ2-2, with TRBD1 matching over 12 bases. V lost 6 bases and J lost 6; bases outside the gene matches: 2. The CDR3 covers 14 residues. Germline V lookup: CDR1 MNHNS, CDR2 SASEGT. CDR3 amino acids: CASSGTGGAGELFF. In nucleotides, the CDR3 is TGTGCCAGCAGCGGGACAGGGGGCGCCGGGGAGCTGTTTTTT.

The chain couples TRBV5-6 to TRBJ2-3; 8 positions agree with TRBD2. From germline, CDR1 is SGHDT and CDR2 YYEEEE. This CDR3 spans 15 amino acids. V dropped 1 base and J dropped 3; count of bases not matched to a gene: 4. The DNA of the CDR3 is TGTGCCAGCAGCTTGATTAGCGGGGTTACAGATACGCAGTATTTT. This codes for CASSLISGVTDTQYF. The full variable domain, in which reference TRBV5-6 and TRBJ2-3 provide the parts outside the CDR3, is DAGVTQSPTHLIKTRGQQVTLRCSPKSGHDTVSWYQQALGQGPQFIFQYYEEEERQRGNFPDRFSGHQFPNYSSELNVNALLLGDSALYLCASSLISGVTDTQYFGPGTRLTVL.

V is TRBV28 and J is TRBJ2-7; D gene unclear. Trimming removed 8 bases at V and 0 bases at J, with 11 bases between. The CDR3 sequence is 13 residues long. CDR1 MDHEN and CDR2 SYDVKM come from the germline V gene. CDR3 coding DNA: TGTGCCAGCCGCATGGATTCCTCCTACGAGCAGTACTTC. Residues: CASRMDSSYEQYF. The variable domain in full, with the rest retrieved from reference TRBV28 and TRBJ2-7, is DVKVTQSSRYLVKRTGEKVFLECVQDMDHENMFWYRQDPGLGLRLIYFSYDVKMKEKGDIPEGYSVSREKKERFSLILESASTNQTSMYLCASRMDSSYEQYFGPGTRLTVT.

The chain employs TRBV7-6 and TRBJ2-3, with TRBD2 matching 10 bases. Per the germline V gene, CDR1 is SGHVS and CDR2 is FNYEAQ. V shed 5 bases and J 11 bases; nucleotides not matched to a gene: 10. The CDR3 runs 14 residues. Here the CDR3 reads CASSPGSSGGGQYF. The DNA of the CDR3 is TGTGCCAGCAGCCCAGGATCTAGCGGGGGTGGGCAGTATTTT.

The chain is built from TRBV10-3 and TRBJ2-3, with unresolved D. The CDR3 runs 15 residues. Germline CDR1 is ENHRY and CDR2 is SYGVKD. V was clipped by 4 bases and J by 4 bases, with 15 bases between them. The CDR3 protein is CAISGKASNSDTQYF. CDR3 DNA sequence: TGTGCCATCAGTGGAAAGGCTAGTAACTCAGATACGCAGTATTTT.

The J gene is TRBJ2-1, the V gene TRBV6-6, with 11 bases that match TRBD2. The CDR3 extends over 15 amino acids. Looked up from germline, CDR1 is MNHNY and CDR2 is SVGAGI (reference sequence). The J segment lost 8 bases and the V segment lost 5 bases, leaving 8 bases of the junction unmatched. CDR3 region: CASSVPGLAADEQFF. In DNA form, the CDR3 reads TGTGCCAGCAGTGTCCCGGGACTAGCGGCAGATGAGCAGTTCTTC.

This clone was counted only a few times. The chain carries TRBV27 and TRBJ2-2; maybe TRBD2 (5 bases). Germline CDR1 reads MNHEY; CDR2 reads SMNVEV (reference sequence). Trimming cost V 6 bases and J 2 bases, with 13 bases left between them. The CDR3 totals 15 residues. The CDR3 is CASSPTSLNTGELFF. CDR3 DNA: TGTGCCAGCAGCCCCACTAGTTTAAACACCGGGGAGCTGTTTTTT.

V is TRBV5-4 and J is TRBJ2-3, with D uncertain. The CDR3 runs 16 residues. Trimming took off 6 bases at V and 2 bases at J, with 19 bases between the two ends. Germline V gene sequence: CDR1 SGHNT, CDR2 YYREEE (reference sequence). CDR3 sequence (DNA): TGTGCCAGCACTAAAGAGAACGCCCGCCCCACAGATACGCAGTATTTT. This translates into CASTKENARPTDTQYF.

This chain connects TRBV7-2 to TRBJ2-3; 9 bases fit TRBD2. Germline CDR1 and CDR2: SGHTA and FQGNSA. The junction had 11 bases not matched to a gene; V was cut back by 2 bases and J by 5 bases. This CDR3 is built from 17 residues. For the CDR3, the DNA is TGTGCCAGCAGCTTAACGGTTAGCGGGGGCTTGGAAGATACGCAGTATTTT. It encodes CASSLTVSGGLEDTQYF.